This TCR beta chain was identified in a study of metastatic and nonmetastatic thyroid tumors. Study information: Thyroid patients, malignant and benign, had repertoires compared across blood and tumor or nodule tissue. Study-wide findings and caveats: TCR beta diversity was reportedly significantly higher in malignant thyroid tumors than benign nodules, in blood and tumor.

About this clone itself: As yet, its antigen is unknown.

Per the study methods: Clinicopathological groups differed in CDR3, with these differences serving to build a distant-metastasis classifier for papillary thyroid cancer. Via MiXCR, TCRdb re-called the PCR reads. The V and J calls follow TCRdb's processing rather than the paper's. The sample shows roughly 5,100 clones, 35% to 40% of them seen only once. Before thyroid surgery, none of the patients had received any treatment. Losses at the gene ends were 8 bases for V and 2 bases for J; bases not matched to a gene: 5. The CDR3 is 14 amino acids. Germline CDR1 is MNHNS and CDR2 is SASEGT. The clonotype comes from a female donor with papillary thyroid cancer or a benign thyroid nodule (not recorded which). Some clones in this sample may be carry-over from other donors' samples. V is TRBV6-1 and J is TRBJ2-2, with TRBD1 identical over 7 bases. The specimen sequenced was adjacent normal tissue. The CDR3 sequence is CASQRDSNTGELFF. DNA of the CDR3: TGTGCCAGCCAAAGGGACAGTAACACCGGGGAGCTGTTTTTT.